The subject of this entry is one T cell receptor beta chain. The sample is drawn from a study of blood T cell repertoires in COVID-19. Study overall: Sites across the United States, Italy and Spain contributed samples from acute and convalescent COVID-19. PBMCs, B-cell-depleted T cells, or T cells provided the cDNA or gDNA that made up the material.

As originally analysed: Researchers report that nucleated cell counts were estimated from reference gene primer amplification. The assay was immunoSEQ multiplex PCR, and TCRdb's table has in-frame clones only and misses some. Clone size and V and J calls were adopted from that table, with D and trimming inferred from the DNA. The sample records a few hundred thousand clones, 87% being singletons. Germline assignment: CDR1 SGHNT and CDR2 YYREEE (reference sequence). The J segment lost 5 bases and the V segment lost 3 bases, leaving 5 bases of the junction unmatched. The CDR3 has 15 amino acids. V is TRBV5-4 and J is TRBJ2-5; 12 nucleotides match TRBD1. The sequence came from a woman aged 45-59 years who had recovered from COVID-19. Material for sequencing was peripheral blood. CDR3 coding DNA: TGTGCCAGCAGCTCGGGACAGGGGGCGGGGGAGACCCAGTACTTC. This sequence encodes CASSSGQGAGETQYF.